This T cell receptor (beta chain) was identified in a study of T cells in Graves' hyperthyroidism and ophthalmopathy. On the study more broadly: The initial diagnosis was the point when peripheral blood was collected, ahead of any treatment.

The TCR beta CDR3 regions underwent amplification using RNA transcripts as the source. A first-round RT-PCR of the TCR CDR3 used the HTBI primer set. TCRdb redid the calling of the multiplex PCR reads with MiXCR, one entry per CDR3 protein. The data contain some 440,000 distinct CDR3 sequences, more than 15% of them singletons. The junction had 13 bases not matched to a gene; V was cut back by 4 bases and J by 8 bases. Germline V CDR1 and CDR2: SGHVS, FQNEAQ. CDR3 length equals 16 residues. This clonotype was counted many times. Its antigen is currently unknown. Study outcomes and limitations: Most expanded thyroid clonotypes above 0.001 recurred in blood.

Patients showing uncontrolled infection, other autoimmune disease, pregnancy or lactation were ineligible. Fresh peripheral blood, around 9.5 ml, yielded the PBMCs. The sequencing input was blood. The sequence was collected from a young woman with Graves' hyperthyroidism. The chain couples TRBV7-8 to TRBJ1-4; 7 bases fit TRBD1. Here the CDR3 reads CASSSFMTGREEKLFF. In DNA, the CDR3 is TGTGCCAGCAGCTCCTTCATGACAGGGCGAGAGGAAAAACTGTTTTTT.